This TCR beta chain was recorded in a study of beta chain features in type 1 diabetes (dated by TCRdb to about 2018). Background on the whole study: Mean age, gender distribution, total cell number and subset yield did not differ between patients and healthy donors. A total of roughly 98,000,000 sorted cells were examined across all samples, and a strong correlation was observed between cell number per subset and RNA yield. The study compared the TCRB repertoires of sorted circulating CD4+ T cell subsets in recently diagnosed type 1 diabetes patients with those in matched healthy donors. Naive and central memory subsets were obtained from all 30 or so donors, but regulatory and stem cell-like memory subsets were isolated from only 8 patients and about eight healthy donors. What the authors observed across the whole study: PCR might favor shorter templates, but patient and control samples were amplified and corrected together, so any skew would affect both groups equally. Because small numbers of individuals were included in the HLA sub-analyses, any influence of HLA type on TCRB rearrangement was left unresolved. Naive, central memory and regulatory TCRB repertoires appeared to be more similar among patients than among healthy donors. Patients with type 1 diabetes made fewer insertions and deleted more nucleotides at VDJ recombination sites, implying thymic rearrangement abnormalities. In all four CD4+ subsets, TCRB CDR3 length was moderately but significantly shorter in type 1 diabetes patients. Because cDNA was sequenced instead of genomic DNA, activated cells with high expression could be over-represented, although the groups did not differ in activation or CD3 levels.

All of the isolated RNA was reverse transcribed with the High Capacity cDNA Reverse Transcription Kit, so expressed TCRB transcripts were sequenced. Naive, central memory and regulatory T cell samples underwent deep immunoSEQ sequencing, averaging about 3.3 million total reads per sample. Sorted cells were lysed in RLT buffer, and RNA was extracted using DNase-treated RNeasy Micro or Mini kits according to cell number. To prevent cross-contamination, every cell subset was processed on its own, while patient and healthy donor samples were processed together. Using the immunoSEQ multiplex PCR, TCRB sequences were amplified from cDNA into 87-bp fragments spanning the CDR3 region. The amplicons were sequenced using the Illumina HiSeq platform. As for the authors' bioinformatics: Synthetic template baselines were used to correct PCR bias computationally, reads within Hamming distance 2 were collapsed, and singletons that could not be merged were discarded. By aligning reads against IMGT, V, D and J genes, CDR3 length, and insertions or deletions at six rearrangement sites were assigned. Within each subset, clonotype counts were normalized to sorted cell number, after which true diversity and Gini coefficients were computed with the tcR R package. The overlap coefficient, calculated on TCRB nucleotide sequences, was used to measure repertoire sharing. Drawn from immuneACCESS, this table holds only the in-frame rearrangements with V and J called that TCRdb kept. Clones are partly lost; checked studies trace under half to an unresolved V gene and leave the rest unexplained. The V and J calls and the clone size are those of that table, but D and trimming were determined from the DNA. The sample table contains 250,000 or so clones; only one count was recorded for 27% of them. The ten largest account for 4% of the sample.

Each donor gave one peripheral blood draw, averaging approximately 120 mL, which was collected into heparinised tubes. A BD FACSAria II was used to sort naive, central memory, regulatory and stem cell-like memory CD4+ T cells with a panel that included CD45RO, CCR7, CD25, CD127, CD95 and CD27. Every sorted population had a purity above 95%. PBMCs were separated immediately by Lymphoprep density gradient centrifugation and were stained directly, without being cultured. So that batch effects would be minimized, each experiment stained and sorted samples in pairs, pairing one healthy donor with one patient. The CDR3 starts with the cysteine, ends with the phenylalanine, and has 13 residues. Left in the record is the CDR3 DNA by itself, 39 bases read in frame from the first base. V sheds 6 bases and J sheds 6 bases, leaving 15 bases between their ends. Taken from the germline V gene, the CDR1 and CDR2 loops are SNHLY and FYNNEI.

Turning to this clone: Its antigen remains undetermined. No base quality information exists; no much larger clone differs at one position.

The sequence links TRBV2 to TRBJ2-7; the D region possibly corresponds to TRBD2 (5 bases align). Sample: central memory CD4+ T cells from blood. The origin of this receptor is a man aged 30-40 years in good health. CDR3 region: CASRRDVSREQYF. The base sequence is TGTGCCAGCAGGAGGGATGTTAGTCGCGAGCAGTACTTC. Supplemented by the reference TRBV2 and TRBJ2-7 proteins around the CDR3, the complete variable domain is EPEVTQTPSHQVTQMGQEVILRCVPISNHLYFYWYRQILGQKVEFLVSFYNNEISEKSEIFDDQFSVERPDGSNFTLKIRSTKLEDSAMYFCASRRDVSREQYFGPGTRLTVT.